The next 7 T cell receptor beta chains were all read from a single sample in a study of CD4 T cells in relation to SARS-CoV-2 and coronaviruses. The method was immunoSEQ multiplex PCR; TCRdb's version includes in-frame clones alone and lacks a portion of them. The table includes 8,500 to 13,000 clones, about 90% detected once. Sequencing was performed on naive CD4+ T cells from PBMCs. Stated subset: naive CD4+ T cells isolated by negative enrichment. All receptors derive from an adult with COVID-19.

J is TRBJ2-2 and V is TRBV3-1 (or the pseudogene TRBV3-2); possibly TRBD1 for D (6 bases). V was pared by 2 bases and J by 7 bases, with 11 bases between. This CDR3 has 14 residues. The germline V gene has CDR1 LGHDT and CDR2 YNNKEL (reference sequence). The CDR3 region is CASSQLGASGELFF. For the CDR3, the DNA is TGTGCCAGCAGCCAACTGGGGGCGAGCGGGGAGCTGTTTTTT.

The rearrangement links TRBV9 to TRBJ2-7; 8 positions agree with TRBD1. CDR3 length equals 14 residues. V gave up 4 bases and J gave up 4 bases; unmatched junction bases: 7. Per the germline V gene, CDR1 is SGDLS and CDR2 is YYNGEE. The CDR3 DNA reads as TGTGCCAGCAGCCCCCCAGGGGGCGTGTACGAGCAGTACTTC. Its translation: CASSPPGGVYEQYF.

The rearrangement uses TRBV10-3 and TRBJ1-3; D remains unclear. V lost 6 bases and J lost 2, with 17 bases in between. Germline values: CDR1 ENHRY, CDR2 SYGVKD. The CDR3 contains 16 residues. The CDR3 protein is CAIRSLGYETGNTIYF. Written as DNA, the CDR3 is TGTGCCATCAGGTCTTTAGGGTATGAAACTGGAAACACCATATATTTT.

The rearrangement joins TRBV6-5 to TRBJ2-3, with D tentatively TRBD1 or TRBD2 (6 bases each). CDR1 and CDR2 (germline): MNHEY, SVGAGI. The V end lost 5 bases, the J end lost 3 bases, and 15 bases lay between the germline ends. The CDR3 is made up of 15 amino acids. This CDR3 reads CASSPRGTNTDTQYF. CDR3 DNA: TGTGCCAGCAGTCCCCGGGGGACAAATACAGATACGCAGTATTTT.

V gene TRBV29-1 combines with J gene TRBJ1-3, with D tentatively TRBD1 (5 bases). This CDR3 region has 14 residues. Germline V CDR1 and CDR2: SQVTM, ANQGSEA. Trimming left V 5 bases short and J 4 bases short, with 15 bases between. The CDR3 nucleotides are TGCAGCGTTTTACAGGCTAGAGCGGGAAACACCATATATTTT. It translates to CSVLQARAGNTIYF.

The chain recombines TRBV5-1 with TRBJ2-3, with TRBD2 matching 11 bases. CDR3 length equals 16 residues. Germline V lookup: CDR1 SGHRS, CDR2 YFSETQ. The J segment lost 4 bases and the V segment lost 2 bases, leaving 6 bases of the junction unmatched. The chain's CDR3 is CASSFLAGGLSDTQYF. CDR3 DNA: TGCGCCAGCAGCTTTTTAGCGGGGGGGCTCTCAGATACGCAGTATTTT.

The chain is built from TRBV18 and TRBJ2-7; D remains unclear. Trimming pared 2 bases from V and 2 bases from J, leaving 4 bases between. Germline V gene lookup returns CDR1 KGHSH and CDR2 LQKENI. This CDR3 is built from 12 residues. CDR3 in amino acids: CASSPSAYEQYF. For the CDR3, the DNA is TGTGCCAGCTCACCAAGCGCCTACGAGCAGTACTTC.